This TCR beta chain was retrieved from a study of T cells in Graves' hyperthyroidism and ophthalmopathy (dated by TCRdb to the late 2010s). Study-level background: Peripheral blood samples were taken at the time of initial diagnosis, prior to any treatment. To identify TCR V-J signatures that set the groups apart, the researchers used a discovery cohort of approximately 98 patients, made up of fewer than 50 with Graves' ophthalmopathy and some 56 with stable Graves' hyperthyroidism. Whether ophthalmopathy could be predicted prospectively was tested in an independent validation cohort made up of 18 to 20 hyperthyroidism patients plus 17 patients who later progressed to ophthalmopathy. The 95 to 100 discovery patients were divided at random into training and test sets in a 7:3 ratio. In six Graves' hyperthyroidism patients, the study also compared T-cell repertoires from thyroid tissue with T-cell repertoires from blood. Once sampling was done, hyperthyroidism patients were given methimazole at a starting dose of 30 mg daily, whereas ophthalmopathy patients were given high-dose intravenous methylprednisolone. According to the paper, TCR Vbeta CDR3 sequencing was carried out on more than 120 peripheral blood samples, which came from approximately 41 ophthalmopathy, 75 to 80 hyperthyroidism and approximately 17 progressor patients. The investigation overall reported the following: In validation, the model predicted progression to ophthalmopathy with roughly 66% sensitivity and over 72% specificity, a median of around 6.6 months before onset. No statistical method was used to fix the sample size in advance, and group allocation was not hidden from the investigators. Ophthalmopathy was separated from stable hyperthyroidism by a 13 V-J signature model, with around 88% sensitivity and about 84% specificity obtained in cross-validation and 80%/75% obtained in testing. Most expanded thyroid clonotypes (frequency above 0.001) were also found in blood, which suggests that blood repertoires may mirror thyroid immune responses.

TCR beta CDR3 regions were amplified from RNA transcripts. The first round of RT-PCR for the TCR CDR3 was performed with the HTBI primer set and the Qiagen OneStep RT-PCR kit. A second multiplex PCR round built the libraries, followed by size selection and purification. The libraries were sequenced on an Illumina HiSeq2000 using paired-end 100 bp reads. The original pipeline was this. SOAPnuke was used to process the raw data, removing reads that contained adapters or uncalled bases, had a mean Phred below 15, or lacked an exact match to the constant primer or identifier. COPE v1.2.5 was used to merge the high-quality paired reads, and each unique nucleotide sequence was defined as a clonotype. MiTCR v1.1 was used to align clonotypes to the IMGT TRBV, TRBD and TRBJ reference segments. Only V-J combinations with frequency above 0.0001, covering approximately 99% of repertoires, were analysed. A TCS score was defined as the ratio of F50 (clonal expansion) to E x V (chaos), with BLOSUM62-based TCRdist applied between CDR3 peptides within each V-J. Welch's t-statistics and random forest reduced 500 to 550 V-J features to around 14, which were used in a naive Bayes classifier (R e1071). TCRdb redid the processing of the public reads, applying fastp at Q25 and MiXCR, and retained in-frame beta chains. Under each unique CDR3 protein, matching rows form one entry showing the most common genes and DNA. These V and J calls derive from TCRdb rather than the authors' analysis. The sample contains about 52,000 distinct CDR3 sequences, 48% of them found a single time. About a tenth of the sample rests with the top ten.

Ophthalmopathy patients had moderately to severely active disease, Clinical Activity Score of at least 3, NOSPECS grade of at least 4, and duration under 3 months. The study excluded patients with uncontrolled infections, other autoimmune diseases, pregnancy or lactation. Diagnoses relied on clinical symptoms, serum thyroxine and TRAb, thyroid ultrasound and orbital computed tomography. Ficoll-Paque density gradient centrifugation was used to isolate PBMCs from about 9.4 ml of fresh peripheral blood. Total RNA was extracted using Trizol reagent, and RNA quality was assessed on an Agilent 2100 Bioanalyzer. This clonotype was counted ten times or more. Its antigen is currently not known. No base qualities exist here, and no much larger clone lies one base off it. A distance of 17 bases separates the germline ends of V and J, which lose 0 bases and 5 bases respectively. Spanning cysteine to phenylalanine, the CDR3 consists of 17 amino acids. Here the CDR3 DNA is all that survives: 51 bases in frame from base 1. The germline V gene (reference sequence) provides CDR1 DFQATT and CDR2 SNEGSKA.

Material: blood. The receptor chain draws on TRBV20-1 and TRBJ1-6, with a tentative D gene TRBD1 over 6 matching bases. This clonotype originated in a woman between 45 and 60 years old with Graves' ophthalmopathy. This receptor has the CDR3 CSARDSDTGIHNSPLHF. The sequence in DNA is TGCAGTGCTAGAGATTCAGACACAGGGATTCATAATTCACCCCTCCACTTT.